This TCR beta chain was recovered during a study of control samples from healthy donors and cancer patients. Profiling relied on immunoSEQ multiplex PCR, and the TCRdb table lists in-frame clones only, not all of them. The sample lists 250,000 to 300,000 clones, roughly four fifths seen once, with roughly 15% in the top ten. The sequenced sample consisted of PBMCs. This sequence originates from a woman aged 55-75 years with lung cancer.

CDR3 amino acids: CASSLRTNTEAFF. As DNA, the CDR3 is TGTGCCAGCAGTCTTCGGACAAACACTGAAGCTTTCTTT. The V and J genes are TRBV27 and TRBJ1-1, with D possibly TRBD1 on 5 matching bases. V was trimmed by 5 bases and J by 2 bases, leaving 9 bases between them. The CDR3 extends over 13 amino acids. The germline CDR1 and CDR2 sequences are MNHEY and SMNVEV (reference sequence).